This T cell receptor beta chain appears in the sequencing data of a study of technical replicates of blood from several donors. The trim removed 4 bases at V and 1 base at J, leaving 10 bases unmatched. The CDR3 loop spans 16 amino acids. Germline CDR1 and CDR2: SGHRS and YFSETQ. TCRdb's copy holds only in-frame clones and misses some; the assay was immunoSEQ multiplex PCR. The data show 62,000 or so clones, with around 87% seen just once and 5.1% held by the top ten. Sequencing was performed on PBMCs. The chain joins TRBV5-1 to TRBJ1-2; 7 positions agree with TRBD1. The sequence came from a human donor in good health. Some clones in this sample may be carry-over from other donors' samples. This CDR3 reads CASSPGDSRFNYGYTF. The CDR3 DNA follows: TGCGCCAGCAGCCCTGGGGACAGCCGATTTAACTATGGCTACACCTTC.